The table lists the clone carrying this T cell receptor beta chain with a few counts. Antigen unknown. The record originates from a study of cytomegalovirus exposure and HLA in healthy donors. PCR amplification relied on 60 Vbeta primers (plus 13 Jbeta primers). The repertoire was sequenced with immunoSEQ multiplex PCR; TCRdb's copy has only in-frame clones and lacks some. The sample contains around 70,000 clones, 60% to 80% of which appear only once. General observations from the study: Later work associated roughly 15,000 TCR beta sequences with HLA alleles at 0.05 false discovery rate. It was assumed in the presence/absence analyses that sequencing depth was roughly uniform across donors. It was likely that a cluster of highly shared sequence variants was a sequencing artifact. The number of N-insertions in an Asian-associated ancestry cluster was reportedly below the approximately 700-donor mean in a later analysis.

V lost 0 bases, J lost 5 bases, and 6 bases lay in between. Per germline, CDR1 SGHKS and CDR2 YYEKEE (reference sequence). The CDR3 has 13 amino acids. The chain links TRBV5-5 to TRBJ2-1; D unresolved. Sequencing was carried out using PBMCs. The sequence came from a woman aged 40 to 50 in good health and CMV-seropositive. The CDR3 DNA sequence: TGTGCCAGCAGCTTGGTACTCGACAATGAGCAGTTCTTC. Amino acids: CASSLVLDNEQFF.